One sample yielded the 9 T cell receptor beta chains listed below, sequenced in a study of T cell responses to AZD1222 COVID-19 vaccine. This table comes from immunoSEQ multiplex PCR, and its TCRdb copy is limited to in-frame clones, with some not included. The profile shows around 140,000 clones, more than 75% of them singletons. Sequenced material: peripheral blood, taken 28 days after the second AZD1222 dose. The receptors derive from an adult who received the AZD1222 COVID-19 vaccine.

The chain employs TRBV28 and TRBJ1-2, with 7 bases aligning to TRBD1. Germline CDR1 is MDHEN and CDR2 is SYDVKM. The CDR3 has 13 amino acids. The junction had 2 bases not matched to a gene; V was cut back by 3 bases and J by 4 bases. The CDR3, as DNA: TGTGCCAGCAGTTTGGACAGGCTCTATGGCTACACCTTC. It is translated as CASSLDRLYGYTF.

The V and J genes are TRBV3-1 (or the pseudogene TRBV3-2) and TRBJ2-7; D could derive from TRBD1 or TRBD2 (5 bases each). This CDR3 contains 15 residues. Looked up from germline, CDR1 is LGHDT and CDR2 is YNNKEL (reference sequence). The ends were cut back, 5 bases at V and 1 base at J, with 15 bases in the middle. The CDR3 spells CASSARPGRSYEQYF. In DNA, the CDR3 is TGTGCCAGCAGCGCCCGTCCGGGACGGTCCTACGAGCAGTACTTC.

V usage is TRBV5-1 and J usage is TRBJ2-3, with D possibly being TRBD2 (5 bases). Germline V gene lookup returns CDR1 SGHRS and CDR2 YFSETQ. The germline V and J ends were trimmed by 0 bases and 5 bases, with 7 bases remaining between them. This CDR3 has 13 amino acids. CDR3 in amino acids: CASSLGAGDTQYF. The CDR3 DNA reads as TGCGCCAGCAGCTTGGGGGCGGGAGATACGCAGTATTTT.

CDR3 sequence reads: CSVEVTGLYGYGYTF. DNA for the CDR3: TGCAGCGTTGAAGTTACAGGGCTGTATGGCTATGGCTACACCTTC. The chain uses TRBV29-1 and TRBJ1-2; TRBD1 is a possible D gene (6 bases). The CDR3 is made up of 15 amino acids. Looked up from germline, CDR1 is SQVTM and CDR2 is ANQGSEA. V was clipped by 1 base and J by 4 bases, with 16 bases between them.

V is TRBV19 and J is TRBJ2-7; D call uncertain. The V end was cut by 3 bases, the J end by 7 bases, with 13 bases between. The length of the CDR3 is 13 residues. From germline, CDR1 is LNHDA and CDR2 SQIVND (reference sequence). CDR3 region: CASSINSPAEQYF. In DNA, the CDR3 is TGTGCCAGTAGTATCAACAGTCCTGCGGAGCAGTACTTC. The complete variable domain, with remaining parts taken from reference TRBV19 and TRBJ2-7, reads DGGITQSPKYLFRKEGQNVTLSCEQNLNHDAMYWYRQDPGQGLRLIYYSQIVNDFQKGDIAEGYSVSREKKESFPLTVTSAQKNPTAFYLCASSINSPAEQYFGPGTRLTVT.

This chain uses TRBV7-6 with TRBJ1-6; D gene uncertain. CDR3 length: 13 residues. Trimming removed 1 base from V and 10 bases from J, with 8 bases in between. CDR1 SGHVS and CDR2 FNYEAQ come from the germline V gene. CDR3 DNA: TGTGCCAGCAGCTTAGGGCCTGGGTCACCCCTCCACTTT. This codes for CASSLGPGSPLHF.

The chain carries TRBV29-1 and TRBJ2-5; 7 positions match TRBD1. The CDR3 runs to 12 residues. J was trimmed by 6 bases and V by 7 bases; bases with no gene match: 8. CDR1 is SQVTM, CDR2 ANQGSEA, per germline. In DNA, the CDR3 is TGCAGCGGATTACAGGGGTGGCAGACCCAGTACTTC. Amino acids: CSGLQGWQTQYF.

The V call is TRBV7-9, the J call TRBJ2-7; D uncertain. Trimming cost V 1 base and J 5 bases, with 9 bases left between them. The V gene's germline CDR1 is SEHNR and CDR2 FQNEAQ (reference sequence). This CDR3 is built from 13 residues. The CDR3 sequence is CASSLGQVNEQYF. The CDR3 DNA is TGTGCCAGCAGCTTAGGACAAGTGAACGAGCAGTACTTC.

This clone appeared a few times. This sequence joins TRBV18 and TRBJ1-6, with TRBD1 matching 8 bases. With 3 bases clipped from V and 8 bases from J, the junction kept 9 bases outside the gene matches. The CDR3 runs 16 residues. Germline V gene lookup returns CDR1 KGHSH and CDR2 LQKENI. The CDR3 loop is CASSPEGDRLYSPLHF. CDR3 DNA: TGTGCCAGCTCACCGGAAGGGGACAGGCTTTATTCACCCCTCCACTTT.